The entry that follows covers one TCR beta chain sequence. As originally analysed: Reference gene primer amplification in the assay estimated nucleated cell counts. Profiling relied on immunoSEQ multiplex PCR, and the TCRdb table lists in-frame clones only, not all of them. V and J calls and clone size come straight from that table; D and trimming were deduced from the DNA. In the table there are tens of thousands of clones, around nine tenths of which are singletons. This specimen belongs to a study of blood T cell repertoires in COVID-19. The wider study: Spain, Italy and the United States supplied samples that represented acute and convalescent COVID-19. From T cells, B-cell-depleted T cells, or PBMCs came the material, which was cDNA or gDNA.

CDR3 length: 15 residues. The germline V gene has CDR1 SEHNR and CDR2 FQNEAQ (reference sequence). V lost 5 bases, J lost 0 bases, and 10 bases lay in between. The V and J genes are TRBV7-9 and TRBJ1-4; no firm D call. Sequenced: peripheral blood. This clonotype originated in a man between 65 and 85 years old with active or convalescent COVID-19. CDR3 protein: CASSPGSSTNEKLFF. CDR3 sequence (DNA): TGTGCCAGCAGCCCGGGTTCTTCAACTAATGAAAAACTGTTTTTT.